Listed below are T cell receptor beta chains from one sample, sequenced in a study of blood T cell repertoires in COVID-19. Profiled with immunoSEQ multiplex PCR; TCRdb holds only in-frame clones, not every one. Altogether approximately 390,000 clones are present, about 90% being singletons, with the ten largest covering around 7%. The sequencing input was peripheral blood. The receptors were sampled from a man aged 18 to 30 with active or convalescent COVID-19. The CDR3 runs from the conserved cysteine through the conserved F or W. Fields, in order: clone size, J gene, D gene, V gene, CDR3 protein, CDR3 DNA. D genes are given only for firm matches. Part of the rows lack a size; the others show once, few, many or a class for expanded clones.

clone size: many
J gene: TRBJ1-5
D gene: .
V gene: TRBV10-1
CDR3 protein: CASSLMDSFQPQHF
CDR3 DNA: TGCGCCAGCAGCCTCATGGACAGCTTCCAGCCCCAGCATTTT

clone size: .
J gene: TRBJ2-3
D gene: TRBD2
V gene: TRBV9
CDR3 protein: CASSVESGLAGVDTQYF
CDR3 DNA: TGTGCCAGCAGCGTAGAGTCGGGACTAGCGGGAGTAGATACGCAGTATTTT

clone size: .
J gene: TRBJ2-7
D gene: TRBD2
V gene: TRBV7-2
CDR3 protein: CASSSAGSGASYEQYF
CDR3 DNA: TGTGCCAGCAGCTCCGCGGGTAGCGGGGCCTCCTACGAGCAGTACTTC

clone size: once
J gene: TRBJ2-1
D gene: TRBD1
V gene: TRBV5-1
CDR3 protein: CASRQGDNEQFF
CDR3 DNA: TGCGCCAGCAGACAGGGGGACAATGAGCAGTTCTTC

clone size: .
J gene: TRBJ2-2
D gene: TRBD1
V gene: TRBV18
CDR3 protein: CASSHDRGGWTGELFF
CDR3 DNA: TGTGCCAGCTCACATGACAGGGGCGGTTGGACCGGGGAGCTGTTTTTT

clone size: .
J gene: TRBJ1-2
D gene: TRBD1
V gene: TRBV6-1
CDR3 protein: CASSEHGQGIDGYTF
CDR3 DNA: TGTGCCAGCAGTGAACACGGACAGGGAATCGATGGCTACACCTTC

clone size: .
J gene: TRBJ1-2
D gene: .
V gene: TRBV11-2
CDR3 protein: CASSPHSQEGYGYTF
CDR3 DNA: TGTGCCAGCAGCCCCCACAGCCAGGAGGGCTATGGCTACACCTTC

clone size: .
J gene: TRBJ2-7
D gene: TRBD2
V gene: TRBV5-4
CDR3 protein: CASSPGLAGGSEQYF
CDR3 DNA: TGTGCCAGCAGCCCGGGACTAGCGGGAGGATCCGAGCAGTACTTC

clone size: once
J gene: TRBJ2-3
D gene: .
V gene: TRBV4-1
CDR3 protein: CASSQDLGSGSTDTQYF
CDR3 DNA: TGCGCCAGCAGCCAAGATTTGGGTAGCGGAAGCACAGATACGCAGTATTTT

clone size: .
J gene: TRBJ2-6
D gene: TRBD1
V gene: TRBV28
CDR3 protein: CASSSTGGTPGANVLTF
CDR3 DNA: TGTGCCAGCAGTTCTACAGGGGGTACGCCTGGGGCCAACGTGCTGACTTTC

clone size: .
J gene: TRBJ1-5
D gene: .
V gene: TRBV19
CDR3 protein: CASNPNPRVSPQHF
CDR3 DNA: TGTGCCAGTAACCCTAACCCCCGCGTGTCGCCCCAGCATTTT

clone size: .
J gene: TRBJ1-5
D gene: .
V gene: TRBV27
CDR3 protein: CASPSHPPSRPQPQHF
CDR3 DNA: TGTGCCAGCCCCTCTCACCCACCGTCGAGGCCTCAGCCCCAGCATTTT

clone size: .
J gene: TRBJ1-2
D gene: .
V gene: TRBV7-9
CDR3 protein: CASSSTEQGILNYGYTF
CDR3 DNA: TGTGCCAGCAGTTCTACCGAACAGGGCATTCTTAACTATGGCTACACCTTC

clone size: .
J gene: TRBJ1-4
D gene: .
V gene: TRBV4-3
CDR3 protein: CASSQDRQRNEKLFF
CDR3 DNA: TGCGCCAGCAGCCAAGATCGACAGCGTAATGAAAAACTGTTTTTT

clone size: .
J gene: TRBJ1-5
D gene: TRBD1
V gene: TRBV7-9
CDR3 protein: CASSLWTGLNNQPQHF
CDR3 DNA: TGTGCCAGCAGCCTATGGACAGGGTTGAACAATCAGCCCCAGCATTTT

clone size: .
J gene: TRBJ1-5
D gene: .
V gene: TRBV7-2
CDR3 protein: CASSLVGQGGQPQHF
CDR3 DNA: TGTGCCAGCAGCTTAGTTGGCCAGGGAGGTCAGCCCCAGCATTTT

clone size: .
J gene: TRBJ1-4
D gene: .
V gene: TRBV2
CDR3 protein: CASRAGATNEKLFF
CDR3 DNA: TGTGCCAGCAGAGCAGGGGCAACTAATGAAAAACTGTTTTTT

clone size: .
J gene: TRBJ1-1
D gene: TRBD1
V gene: TRBV19
CDR3 protein: CASSIDLLAGGSNTEAFF
CDR3 DNA: TGTGCCAGTAGTATAGATCTATTAGCAGGGGGAAGCAACACTGAAGCTTTCTTT

clone size: few
J gene: TRBJ1-2
D gene: .
V gene: TRBV4-1
CDR3 protein: CASSQDRQGQGGYTF
CDR3 DNA: TGCGCCAGCAGCCAAGATAGGCAGGGGCAAGGAGGCTACACCTTC

clone size: .
J gene: TRBJ1-3
D gene: .
V gene: TRBV9
CDR3 protein: CASSGGDVGYGNTIYF
CDR3 DNA: TGTGCCAGCAGCGGGGGGGACGTAGGATACGGAAACACCATATATTTT

clone size: few
J gene: TRBJ1-6
D gene: TRBD1
V gene: TRBV28
CDR3 protein: CASSRRTGYNSPLHF
CDR3 DNA: TGTGCCAGCAGTCGAAGGACAGGGTATAATTCACCCCTCCACTTT

clone size: once
J gene: TRBJ1-2
D gene: TRBD1
V gene: TRBV6-6
CDR3 protein: CASTIDRVGGYTF
CDR3 DNA: TGTGCCAGCACTATAGACAGGGTTGGAGGCTACACCTTC

clone size: .
J gene: TRBJ2-7
D gene: TRBD2
V gene: TRBV6-2/TRBV6-3
CDR3 protein: CASSGTSGGRRSSYEQYF
CDR3 DNA: TGTGCCAGCAGTGGGACTAGCGGGGGGCGACGGAGCTCCTACGAGCAGTACTTC

clone size: .
J gene: TRBJ2-5
D gene: TRBD2
V gene: TRBV5-1
CDR3 protein: CASSWTPTSGLGETQYF
CDR3 DNA: TGCGCCAGCAGCTGGACCCCGACTAGCGGGTTGGGGGAGACCCAGTACTTC

clone size: few
J gene: TRBJ1-1
D gene: .
V gene: TRBV4-1
CDR3 protein: CASSRGQKNTEAFF
CDR3 DNA: TGCGCCAGCAGCCGCGGACAGAAGAACACTGAAGCTTTCTTT

clone size: .
J gene: TRBJ1-5
D gene: .
V gene: TRBV3-1/TRBV3-2
CDR3 protein: CASSQTVGNQPQHF
CDR3 DNA: TGTGCCAGCAGCCAAACGGTCGGCAATCAGCCCCAGCATTTT

clone size: .
J gene: TRBJ1-2
D gene: TRBD1
V gene: TRBV6-4
CDR3 protein: CASSPTGTGSYGYTF
CDR3 DNA: TGTGCCAGCAGCCCGACCGGGACAGGGTCCTATGGCTACACCTTC

clone size: .
J gene: TRBJ2-7
D gene: TRBD1
V gene: TRBV6-5
CDR3 protein: CASRPTGNYEQYF
CDR3 DNA: TGTGCCAGCAGGCCGACAGGGAACTACGAGCAGTACTTC

clone size: .
J gene: TRBJ2-3
D gene: TRBD1
V gene: TRBV28
CDR3 protein: CASKKQDRVADTQYF
CDR3 DNA: TGTGCCAGCAAGAAGCAAGACAGGGTCGCAGATACGCAGTATTTT

clone size: .
J gene: TRBJ1-4
D gene: .
V gene: TRBV21-1
CDR3 protein: CASRRLATNEKLFF
CDR3 DNA: TGTGCCAGCAGGCGTCTTGCAACTAATGAAAAACTGTTTTTT

clone size: .
J gene: TRBJ2-4
D gene: .
V gene: TRBV4-2
CDR3 protein: CASSQYYRGIQYF
CDR3 DNA: TGTGCCAGCAGCCAGTATTACCGGGGCATTCAGTACTTC

clone size: .
J gene: TRBJ2-7
D gene: .
V gene: TRBV28
CDR3 protein: CASSSYQGRYEQYF
CDR3 DNA: TGTGCCAGCAGTTCGTATCAGGGTAGGTACGAGCAGTACTTC

clone size: .
J gene: TRBJ1-5
D gene: .
V gene: TRBV4-2
CDR3 protein: CASSKPEGGIYQPQHF
CDR3 DNA: TGTGCCAGCAGCAAGCCTGAGGGAGGGATCTATCAGCCCCAGCATTTT

clone size: .
J gene: TRBJ2-7
D gene: .
V gene: TRBV21-1
CDR3 protein: CASRILYEQYF
CDR3 DNA: TGTGCCAGCAGAATTCTCTACGAGCAGTACTTC

clone size: once
J gene: TRBJ2-6
D gene: .
V gene: TRBV9
CDR3 protein: CASSVGVGANVLTF
CDR3 DNA: TGTGCCAGCAGCGTAGGTGTGGGGGCCAACGTGCTGACTTTC

clone size: .
J gene: TRBJ2-1
D gene: TRBD1
V gene: TRBV7-3
CDR3 protein: CASSLSRGLNGDEQFF
CDR3 DNA: TGTGCCAGCAGCTTATCGAGGGGGCTGAACGGTGATGAGCAGTTCTTC

clone size: .
J gene: TRBJ1-6
D gene: .
V gene: TRBV11-2
CDR3 protein: CASTDRTGGSPLHF
CDR3 DNA: TGTGCCAGCACCGATAGGACCGGCGGGTCACCCCTCCACTTT

clone size: .
J gene: TRBJ1-5
D gene: TRBD1
V gene: TRBV5-1
CDR3 protein: CASSLQGALGQPQHF
CDR3 DNA: TGCGCCAGCAGCTTACAGGGGGCTTTGGGTCAGCCCCAGCATTTT

clone size: .
J gene: TRBJ2-7
D gene: .
V gene: TRBV20-1
CDR3 protein: CSASRGVEQYF
CDR3 DNA: TGCAGTGCTAGCCGCGGGGTGGAGCAGTACTTC

clone size: .
J gene: TRBJ2-2
D gene: .
V gene: TRBV19
CDR3 protein: CASNFLGGGELFF
CDR3 DNA: TGTGCCAGTAATTTCCTAGGGGGAGGGGAGCTGTTTTTT

clone size: .
J gene: TRBJ2-1
D gene: TRBD1
V gene: TRBV6-1
CDR3 protein: CASSEKRTGKQFF
CDR3 DNA: TGTGCCAGCAGTGAAAAGAGGACAGGGAAACAGTTCTTC